These 30 T cell receptor beta chains were all obtained from the same sample, sequenced in a study of cytomegalovirus exposure and HLA in healthy donors. Method: immunoSEQ multiplex PCR; TCRdb's copy keeps in-frame clones and lacks some. Seen here are 110,000 to 150,000 clones, 85% to 90% observed once, and the top ten hold roughly 7.7%. Sequencing input: PBMCs. All receptors derive from a young woman in good health and CMV-seropositive.

V and J are TRBV9 and TRBJ2-2, with a possible D match to TRBD1 (6 bases). The CDR3 spans 17 residues. Germline values: CDR1 SGDLS, CDR2 YYNGEE. Trimming pared 1 base from V and 5 bases from J, leaving 18 bases between. The CDR3 sequence is CASSVYSVGTRTGELFF. DNA of the CDR3: TGTGCCAGCAGCGTATATTCAGTGGGGACACGGACCGGGGAGCTGTTTTTT.

The rearrangement uses TRBV10-3 and TRBJ2-5; the D gene is possibly TRBD2 (6 bases). V shed 6 bases and J shed 5 bases, with 16 bases lying between them. The CDR3 consists of 14 residues. The germline V gene encodes CDR1 ENHRY and CDR2 SYGVKD. This CDR3 is CAISLGLKDETQYF. For the CDR3, the DNA is TGTGCCATCAGCCTGGGACTGAAGGACGAGACCCAGTACTTC.

The chain uses TRBV27 and TRBJ1-5; D remains unclear. Germline values: CDR1 MNHEY, CDR2 SMNVEV (reference sequence). Trimming stripped 2 bases from V and 0 bases from J, with 8 bases between. CDR3 length: 15 amino acids. The CDR3 loop is CASSLSGYSNQPQHF. As DNA, the CDR3 is TGTGCCAGCAGTTTAAGCGGTTATAGCAATCAGCCCCAGCATTTT.

The CDR3 spells CASSIGLAGWYNEQFF. The CDR3 nucleotides read TGTGCCAGTAGTATAGGCCTAGCGGGATGGTACAATGAGCAGTTCTTC. The rearrangement links TRBV19 to TRBJ2-1; 9 nucleotides align to TRBD2. The CDR3 is 16 residues long. J was trimmed by 4 bases and V by 1 base; bases with no gene match: 5. CDR1 and CDR2 from the germline V gene are LNHDA and SQIVND (reference sequence).

The J gene is TRBJ2-6, the V gene TRBV27; tentative D call: TRBD1 (6 bases). The germline V gene has CDR1 MNHEY and CDR2 SMNVEV (reference sequence). V lost 6 bases and J lost 2, with 23 bases in between. The CDR3 length is 19 residues. CDR3 in amino acids: CASRTGTASFGAGANVLTF. Written as DNA, the CDR3 is TGTGCCAGCAGAACAGGGACGGCCTCCTTCGGGGCTGGGGCCAACGTCCTGACTTTC.

The chain has TRBV11-3 and TRBJ2-7; D may be TRBD2 (6 bases). This CDR3 has 17 amino acids. The ends were cut back, 1 base at V and 5 bases at J, with 21 bases in the middle. The V gene's germline CDR1 is SGHNT and CDR2 YENEEA. CDR3: CASSLVETSFSCDEQYF. CDR3 nucleotides: TGTGCCAGCAGCTTAGTCGAGACTAGTTTCTCGTGCGACGAGCAGTACTTC.

V is TRBV5-6 and J is TRBJ1-2, with a possible D match to TRBD1 (6 bases). Germline CDR1 is SGHDT and CDR2 is YYEEEE. Trimming took 1 base from V and 2 from J, leaving 9 bases between them. This CDR3 is built from 14 residues. The CDR3 sequence is CASSLTGNNYGYTF. In DNA form, the CDR3 reads TGTGCCAGCAGCTTGACAGGGAACAACTATGGCTACACCTTC.

V is TRBV19 and J is TRBJ2-7; 7 bases are a match to TRBD2. Germline CDR1 is LNHDA and CDR2 is SQIVND (reference sequence). V dropped 8 bases and J dropped 1; count of bases not matched to a gene: 20. This CDR3 has 18 residues. For the CDR3, the DNA is TGTGCCAGTTCCTCGGGGGGTATAAGGCGGGCGGAGTCCTACGAGCAGTACTTC. Protein sequence: CASSSGGIRRAESYEQYF.

J is TRBJ2-1 and V is TRBV2; 7 bases align to TRBD1. V dropped 7 bases and J dropped 2; count of bases not matched to a gene: 2. The germline V gene encodes CDR1 SNHLY and CDR2 FYNNEI. This CDR3 spans 13 amino acids. This CDR3 is CASKGGAYNEQFF. For the CDR3, the DNA is TGTGCCAGCAAAGGGGGCGCCTACAATGAGCAGTTCTTC.

The V call is TRBV2, the J call TRBJ2-2; D not resolved. CDR1 and CDR2 from the germline V gene are SNHLY and FYNNEI. Trimming cost V 4 bases and J 6 bases, with 6 bases left between them. The CDR3 runs 12 residues. Here the CDR3 DNA reads TGTGCCAGCAGTGGTCGGGCCGGGGAGCTGTTTTTT. Translated, it gives CASSGRAGELFF.

The genes are TRBV15 and TRBJ1-2; D perhaps matches TRBD1 (6 bases). This CDR3 spans 14 amino acids. Germline assignment: CDR1 LNHNV and CDR2 YYDKDF (reference sequence). Deletions cut 4 bases from V and 7 bases from J, with 16 bases between. CDR3 region: CATSNREIIGGYTF. CDR3 nucleotide sequence: TGTGCCACCAGCAACAGGGAAATCATTGGTGGCTACACCTTC.

J is TRBJ2-1 and V is TRBV21-1; the table's D call TRBD2 went unverified against the DNA. TRBV21-1 is given as a pseudogene. The CDR3 spans 13 residues. For the CDR3, the DNA is TGTGCCGGAGGGGGGGTCCTCAGGGATGAGCAGTTCTTC. Translating it yields CAGGGVLRDEQFF.

This chain connects TRBV30 to TRBJ1-4, with D perhaps matching TRBD1 (6 bases). The CDR3 runs 17 residues. V shed 1 base and J shed 0 bases, with 15 bases lying between them. The germline V gene encodes CDR1 GTSNPN and CDR2 SVGIG (reference sequence). The CDR3 loop is CAWSATGTLATNEKLFF. As DNA, the CDR3 is TGTGCCTGGAGTGCAACCGGGACACTCGCAACTAATGAAAAACTGTTTTTT.

The chain carries TRBV28 and TRBJ1-5, with D maybe TRBD1 (5 bases). The CDR3 runs 16 residues. Germline CDR1 reads MDHEN; CDR2 reads SYDVKM. The V end lost 1 base, the J end lost 4 bases, and 14 bases lay between the germline ends. The CDR3 nucleotides read TGTGCCAGCAGTTTATTTGCAGGGTTGGGTAATCAGCCCCAGCATTTT. This gives the protein CASSLFAGLGNQPQHF. The variable domain in full, with the rest retrieved from reference TRBV28 and TRBJ1-5, is DVKVTQSSRYLVKRTGEKVFLECVQDMDHENMFWYRQDPGLGLRLIYFSYDVKMKEKGDIPEGYSVSREKKERFSLILESASTNQTSMYLCASSLFAGLGNQPQHFGDGTRLSIL.

This chain uses TRBV19 with TRBJ2-5; D is undetermined. CDR3 length: 15 residues. Germline CDR1 is LNHDA and CDR2 is SQIVND (reference sequence). V was shortened by 4 bases and J by 0 bases, with 12 bases between the two germline ends. This chain's CDR3 is CASSTADLYQETQYF. In DNA form, the CDR3 reads TGTGCCAGTAGTACCGCAGACTTGTACCAAGAGACCCAGTACTTC.

J is TRBJ2-1 and V is TRBV13; 8 bases agree with TRBD2. Germline assignment: CDR1 PRHDT and CDR2 FYEKMQ (reference sequence). V lost 5 bases, J lost 9 bases, and 24 bases stayed unmatched. The CDR3 has 19 amino acids. The CDR3 region is CASSRPPGMAGGYGSEQFF. CDR3 DNA: TGTGCCAGCAGCAGACCCCCGGGAATGGCGGGGGGTTATGGCAGTGAGCAGTTCTTC.

This chain joins TRBV25-1 and TRBJ2-2, with 8 bases that match TRBD2. After removal of 5 bases from V and 0 bases from J, the junction contained 5 bases not matched to a gene. Germline-derived CDR1 and CDR2 are MGHDK and SYGVNS. The CDR3 consists of 16 residues. CDR3 sequence (DNA): TGTGCCAGCAGTACTACTAGCGGATCGAACACCGGGGAGCTGTTTTTT. Translated, it gives CASSTTSGSNTGELFF.

Only a few counts were recorded for this clone. The genes are TRBV15 and TRBJ2-2, with D unresolved. Germline CDR1 is LNHNV and CDR2 is YYDKDF (reference sequence). The ends were cut back, 3 bases at V and 7 bases at J, with 9 bases in the middle. The length of the CDR3 is 13 residues. Here the CDR3 reads CATSSRLSGELFF. The CDR3 region has the DNA TGTGCCACCAGCAGTCGACTTAGCGGGGAGCTGTTTTTT.

CDR3: CASSLRGRGPYNEQFF. The DNA for the CDR3 is TGTGCCAGCAGTTTAAGAGGCAGGGGTCCCTACAATGAGCAGTTCTTC. The chain is built from TRBV27 and TRBJ2-1; possibly TRBD1 for D (6 bases). The V gene lost 2 bases and the J gene lost 2 bases, with 13 bases spanning the gap. The CDR3 runs to 16 residues. Germline-derived CDR1 and CDR2 are MNHEY and SMNVEV (reference sequence).

This rearrangement joins TRBV4-3 to TRBJ1-4; D not certain. V gave up 0 bases and J gave up 4 bases, with 6 bases separating them. Germline V lookup: CDR1 LGHNA, CDR2 YSLEER. This CDR3 is 14 amino acids long. CDR3 DNA: TGCGCCAGCAGCCAAGATAGGAGTAATGAAAAACTGTTTTTT. This gives the protein CASSQDRSNEKLFF.

The chain recombines TRBV5-1 with TRBJ1-5; 10 nucleotides match TRBD1. CDR3 length: 14 residues. Unmatched junction bases numbered 4, after V lost 4 bases and J lost 6 bases. CDR1 is SGHRS, CDR2 YFSETQ, per germline. CDR3 in amino acids: CASSRGQGGQPQHF. The CDR3 nucleotides are TGCGCCAGCAGCCGAGGACAGGGGGGTCAGCCCCAGCATTTT.

The V and J genes are TRBV28 and TRBJ1-6; D is perhaps TRBD1 (6 bases). CDR1 is MDHEN and CDR2 is SYDVKM in the germline V gene. Deletions cut 2 bases from V and 4 bases from J, with 12 bases between. The CDR3 loop spans 16 amino acids. The chain's CDR3 is CASSLTSRGYNSPLHF. In DNA form, the CDR3 reads TGTGCCAGCAGTTTAACAAGCAGGGGATATAATTCACCCCTCCACTTT.

This chain connects TRBV18 to TRBJ2-1; 8 nucleotides match TRBD2. CDR1 is KGHSH and CDR2 is LQKENI in the germline V gene. Germline trimming cut 2 bases from V and 7 bases from J; bases unmatched to any gene: 7. This CDR3 region has 15 residues. The CDR3 protein is CASSPESREVNEQFF. CDR3 coding DNA: TGTGCCAGCTCACCAGAGTCGCGGGAGGTGAATGAGCAGTTCTTC.

The rearrangement uses TRBV9 and TRBJ2-7; 7 nucleotides agree with TRBD1. V lost 3 bases to trimming and J lost 2 bases; unmatched junction nucleotides: 5. Germline CDR1 is SGDLS and CDR2 is YYNGEE. The CDR3 totals 14 residues. The CDR3 DNA follows: TGTGCCAGCAGCGCCCGGACAGGAACCTACGAGCAGTACTTC. It codes for CASSARTGTYEQYF.

The chain employs TRBV9 and TRBJ1-1; perhaps TRBD1 as D (6 bases). Germline values: CDR1 SGDLS, CDR2 YYNGEE. This CDR3 region has 14 residues. V lost 3 bases and J 4 bases, leaving 13 bases between the germline ends. CDR3 region: CASSGGGGLTEAFF. The DNA of the CDR3 is TGTGCCAGCAGCGGTGGGGGGGGCCTCACTGAAGCTTTCTTT.

The CDR3 DNA reads as TGTGCCAGCAGTTCGGGACAGGTAGATGAGCAGTTCTTC. It codes for CASSSGQVDEQFF. The chain couples TRBV28 to TRBJ2-1; 8 bases agree with TRBD1. There are 13 residues in the CDR3. V gave up 4 bases and J gave up 8 bases; unmatched junction bases: 4. CDR1 is MDHEN and CDR2 is SYDVKM in the germline V gene.

As for this clone: Other DNA sequences in this specimen translate into the identical CDR3. The V gene is TRBV29-1, the J gene TRBJ1-1; D possibly corresponds to TRBD1 (6 bases). The V gene's germline CDR1 is SQVTM and CDR2 ANQGSEA. With 7 bases removed from V and 0 bases from J, the gap between germline ends came to 9 bases. This CDR3 comprises 12 residues. The CDR3: CSAGQMNTEAFF. The CDR3 DNA reads as TGCAGCGCAGGACAGATGAACACTGAAGCTTTCTTT.

CDR3 loop: CASSLAPQGNSPLHF. In nucleotides, the CDR3 is TGCGCCAGCAGCTTGGCCCCCCAGGGGAATTCACCCCTCCACTTT. The V and J genes are TRBV5-1 and TRBJ1-6; possible D gene TRBD1, 6 bases. Germline V CDR1 and CDR2: SGHRS, YFSETQ. The CDR3 is 15 amino acids. Trimming took 0 bases from V and 7 from J, leaving 11 bases between them.

This chain connects TRBV2 to TRBJ1-2; 9 nucleotides match TRBD1. This CDR3 region has 13 residues. V was pared by 5 bases and J by 6 bases, with 4 bases of the junction left unmatched. Germline V gene lookup returns CDR1 SNHLY and CDR2 FYNNEI. CDR3 residues: CASSRDRVDGYTF. The CDR3 DNA is TGTGCCAGCAGTCGGGACAGGGTGGATGGCTACACCTTC.

The J gene is TRBJ2-7, the V gene TRBV29-1; the D gene is possibly TRBD1 (5 bases). Trimming stripped 1 base from V and 4 bases from J, with 8 bases between. Germline V gene data show CDR1 as SQVTM and CDR2 as ANQGSEA. The CDR3 length is 12 residues. CDR3 in amino acids: CSVEGGGYEQYF. The CDR3 nucleotides are TGCAGCGTTGAAGGGGGCGGTTACGAGCAGTACTTC.